The clone carrying this T cell receptor beta chain has a handful of counts. Its specificity is unknown. Treg sorting used a CD4+CD25+CD127-/low gate. Study-level findings and limits: Tumor Treg TCRs overlapped most with tumor naive CD4+ cells. The larger cohort examined one V-J beta rearrangement, not whole repertoires. Tumor memory CD4+ T cell TCR gene usage clustered with blood and lymph node memory CD4+ cells and lymph node naive CD4+ cells.

After constant-region reverse-primer amplification, full-length variable regions underwent semi-nested PCR with Nested Universal Primer A. TCRdb independently ran MiXCR on the 5' RACE reads; one entry per CDR3 protein. The sample contains around 8,300 distinct CDR3 sequences, 40% to 50% of which appear only once. The germline gives CDR1 MNHNY, CDR2 SVGAGI (reference sequence). The CDR3 consists of 14 residues. The chain uses TRBV6-6 and TRBJ2-1; a possible D gene is TRBD1 (5 bases). This TCR was sampled from a female donor with breast cancer. The sequenced sample consisted of Tregs sorted from a lymph node. CDR3 sequence: CVTAHSPSYNEQFF. The CDR3 DNA reads as TGTGTGACAGCGCACTCCCCTTCCTACAATGAGCAGTTCTTC.